This T cell receptor beta chain was found in a study of beta chain features in type 1 diabetes. Study overall: The study examined around 98,000,000 sorted cells across all samples. Study-wide findings and caveats: Shortening that was moderate but significant affected the TCRB CDR3s of Type 1 diabetes patients in all four CD4+ subsets.

As for this clone: What it binds is unknown.

Isolated RNA was reverse transcribed in full, so expressed TCRB transcripts were sequenced. Repertoires were generated with immunoSEQ multiplex PCR, while TCRdb's copy carries only in-frame clones and drops some. Here the sample spans about 230,000 clones, 9.6% being singletons. The CDR3 extends over 16 amino acids. Trimming at V came to 4 bases and at J to 2 bases, leaving 8 bases not matched to a gene. The V gene's germline CDR1 is LGHNT and CDR2 FRNRAP. The sequencing sample was made of naive CD4+ T cells from blood. This TCR came from a young woman in good health. The chain carries TRBV12-5 and TRBJ2-3; TRBD1 agrees at 8 bases. CDR3 loop: CASGYRTGPNTDTQYF. The CDR3 DNA is TGTGCTAGTGGTTACCGGACAGGGCCTAACACAGATACGCAGTATTTT.